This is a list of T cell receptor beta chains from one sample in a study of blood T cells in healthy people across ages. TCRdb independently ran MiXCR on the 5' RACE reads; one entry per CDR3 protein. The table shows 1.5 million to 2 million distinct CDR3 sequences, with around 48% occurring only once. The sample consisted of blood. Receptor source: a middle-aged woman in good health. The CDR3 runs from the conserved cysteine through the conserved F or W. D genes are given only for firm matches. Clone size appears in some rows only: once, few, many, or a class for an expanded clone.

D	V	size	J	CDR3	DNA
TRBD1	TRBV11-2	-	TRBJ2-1	CASSSQTGASYNEQFF	TGTGCCAGCAGCTCCCAGACAGGGGCTTCCTACAATGAGCAGTTCTTC
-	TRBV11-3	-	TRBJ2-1	CASSPRGGVNEQFF	TGTGCCAGCAGCCCCCGAGGGGGGGTCAATGAGCAGTTCTTC
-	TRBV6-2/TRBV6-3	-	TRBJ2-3	CASRPDVIARADTQYF	TGTGCCAGCAGGCCCGACGTAATAGCACGGGCAGATACGCAGTATTTT
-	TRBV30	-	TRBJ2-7	CAWRGNPYEQYF	TGTGCCTGGAGGGGCAACCCCTACGAGCAGTACTTC
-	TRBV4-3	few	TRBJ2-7	CASSQVGVIGSPYEQYF	TGCGCCAGCAGCCAAGTCGGGGTGATAGGGAGCCCCTACGAGCAGTACTTC
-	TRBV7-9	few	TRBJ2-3	CASSPTGRDTDTQYF	TGTGCCAGCAGTCCGACAGGGAGGGACACAGATACGCAGTATTTT
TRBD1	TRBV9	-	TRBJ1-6	CASSVGRGNSPLHF	TGTGCCAGCAGCGTAGGCAGGGGGAATTCACCCCTCCACTTT
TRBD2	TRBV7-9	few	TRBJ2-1	CASSSPPSGGHNEQFF	TGTGCCAGCAGCTCCCCGCCTAGCGGGGGTCACAATGAGCAGTTCTTC
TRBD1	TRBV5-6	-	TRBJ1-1	CASSPPTGSATEAFF	TGTGCCAGCAGCCCTCCGACAGGGAGTGCCACTGAAGCTTTCTTT
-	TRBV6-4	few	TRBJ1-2	CASRATGTPNYGYTF	TGTGCCAGCAGAGCAACAGGGACACCTAACTATGGCTACACCTTC
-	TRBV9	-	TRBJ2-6	CASSDRHVSGANVLTF	TGTGCCAGCAGCGACAGACACGTCTCTGGGGCCAACGTCCTGACTTTC
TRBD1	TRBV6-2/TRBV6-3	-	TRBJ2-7	CASSDRGFTYEQYF	TGTGCCAGCAGTGACAGGGGATTTACCTACGAGCAGTACTTC
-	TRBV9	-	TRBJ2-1	CASSPPVGNNQFF	TGTGCCAGCAGCCCTCCGGTGGGGAACAATCAGTTCTTC
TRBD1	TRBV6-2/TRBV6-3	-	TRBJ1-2	CASRHPGGADYDYTF	TGTGCCAGCAGGCATCCAGGGGGCGCCGACTATGACTACACCTTC
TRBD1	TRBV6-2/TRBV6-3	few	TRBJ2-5	CASRMGQGRETQYF	TGTGCCAGCAGAATGGGACAGGGTCGGGAGACCCAGTACTTC
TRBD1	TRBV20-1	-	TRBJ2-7	CSARGTGWSSYEQYF	TGCAGTGCTAGAGGGACAGGGTGGAGCTCCTACGAGCAGTACTTC
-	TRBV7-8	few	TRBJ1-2	CASSSSRGVSGYGYTF	TGTGCCAGCAGCTCCTCACGAGGTGTCTCGGGCTATGGCTACACCTTC
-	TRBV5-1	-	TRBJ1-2	CASSLAEGYGYTF	TGCGCCAGCAGCTTGGCCGAGGGATATGGCTACACCTTC
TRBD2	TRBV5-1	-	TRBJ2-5	CASSLRIAGIQETQYF	TGCGCCAGCAGCCTCCGTATAGCGGGGATCCAAGAGACCCAGTACTTC
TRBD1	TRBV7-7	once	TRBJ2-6	CALYRDRAGANVLTF	TGTGCTCTATACCGTGACAGGGCTGGGGCCAACGTCCTGACTTTC
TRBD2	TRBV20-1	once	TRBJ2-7	CSAPQGTSGGVKDEQYF	TGCAGTGCCCCCCAGGGGACTAGCGGGGGGGTTAAGGACGAGCAGTACTTC
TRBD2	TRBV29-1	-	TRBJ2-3	CSIDGAGGSTDTQYF	TGCAGCATTGATGGTGCGGGGGGAAGCACAGATACGCAGTATTTT
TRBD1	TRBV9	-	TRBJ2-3	CASSVAGGQGPDTQYF	TGTGCCAGCAGCGTAGCGGGCGGACAGGGCCCAGATACGCAGTATTTT
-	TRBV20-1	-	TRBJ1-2	CSAIPRRPGGKGYGYAF	TGCAGTGCTATTCCCCGCCGTCCGGGGGGTAAAGGCTATGGCTACGCCTTC
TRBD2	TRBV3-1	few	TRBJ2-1	CASSHTSGGRNEQFF	TGTGCCAGCAGCCACACTAGCGGAGGGCGCAATGAGCAGTTCTTC
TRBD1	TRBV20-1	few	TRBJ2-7	CSANTGTGGYEQYF	TGCAGTGCTAACACCGGGACAGGGGGCTACGAGCAGTACTTC
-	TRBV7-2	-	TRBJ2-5	CASSLAGGGWYDEQYF	TGTGCCAGCAGCTTAGCGGGGGGTGGGTGGTACGATGAGCAGTACTTC
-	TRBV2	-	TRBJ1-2	CASKESTATNYGYTF	TGTGCCAGCAAGGAGTCGACAGCTACCAACTATGGCTACACCTTC
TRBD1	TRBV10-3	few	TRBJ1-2	CAISADAGTGTDSYTF	TGTGCCATCAGTGCGGATGCCGGGACAGGGACGGACAGCTACACCTTC
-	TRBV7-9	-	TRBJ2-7	CASSSGQYSDEQYF	TGTGCCAGCAGCTCAGGACAGTATAGCGACGAGCAGTACTTC
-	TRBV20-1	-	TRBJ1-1	CSARDPVSRGWTEAFF	TGCAGTGCTAGAGATCCGGTTTCCAGGGGCTGGACTGAAGCTTTCTTT
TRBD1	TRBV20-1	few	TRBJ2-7	CSAHDRDRGETQYF	TGCAGTGCCCACGACCGGGACAGGGGGGAAACCCAGTACTTC
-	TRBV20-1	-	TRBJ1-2	CSARSDLYGYTF	TGCAGTGCTAGGTCGGACCTCTATGGCTACACCTTC
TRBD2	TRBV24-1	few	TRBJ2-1	CATSGRGTHEQFF	TGTGCCACCAGCGGGAGGGGGACGCATGAGCAGTTCTTC
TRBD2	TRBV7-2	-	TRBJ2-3	CASSLGRSGGAGDTQYF	TGTGCCAGCAGCTTAGGACGGAGCGGGGGGGCTGGCGATACGCAGTATTTT
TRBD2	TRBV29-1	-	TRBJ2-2	CSAQPGGGTGELFF	TGCAGCGCCCAGCCGGGCGGGGGGACCGGGGAGCTGTTTTTT
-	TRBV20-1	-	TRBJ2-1	CSARVKALEQFF	TGCAGTGCTAGAGTTAAAGCTTTGGAGCAGTTCTTC
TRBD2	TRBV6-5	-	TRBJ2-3	CASTEPGGTDTQYF	TGTGCCAGCACCGAACCCGGGGGGACAGATACGCAGTATTTT
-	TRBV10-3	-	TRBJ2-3	CAIKEGTTDTQYF	TGTGCCATCAAGGAGGGAACCACAGATACGCAGTATTTT
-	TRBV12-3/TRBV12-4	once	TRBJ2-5	CASSLVTPVQETQYF	TGTGCCAGCAGTTTAGTGACCCCCGTGCAGGAGACCCAGTACTTC
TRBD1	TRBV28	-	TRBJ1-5	CASSPVRTGDQPQHF	TGTGCCAGCAGCCCAGTCAGAACAGGGGATCAGCCCCAGCATTTT
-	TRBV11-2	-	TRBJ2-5	CASSLGSMGRLIGETQYF	TGCGCCAGCAGCTTAGGTTCTATGGGGCGGCTGATAGGAGAGACCCAGTACTTC
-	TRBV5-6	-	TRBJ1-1	CASSGGSDMNTEAFF	TGTGCCAGCAGCGGGGGGTCAGATATGAACACTGAAGCTTTCTTT
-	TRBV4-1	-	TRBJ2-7	CASSQDATRGKGGESYEQYF	TGCGCCAGCAGCCAAGATGCAACGAGGGGGAAGGGGGGGGAGAGCTACGAGCAGTACTTC
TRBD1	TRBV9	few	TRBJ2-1	CASSPRTGWINEQFF	TGTGCCAGCAGCCCCAGGACAGGGTGGATCAATGAGCAGTTCTTC
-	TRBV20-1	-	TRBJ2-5	CSAGGTSQETRYF	TGCAGTGCTGGGGGGACAAGCCAAGAGACCCGGTACTTC
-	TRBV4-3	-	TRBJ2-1	CASSQGSGGEQFF	TGCGCCAGCAGCCAAGGGAGTGGCGGTGAGCAGTTCTTC
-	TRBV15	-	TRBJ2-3	CATSRAGGAKDTQYF	TGTGCCACCAGCAGAGCTGGGGGGGCGAAAGATACGCAGTATTTT
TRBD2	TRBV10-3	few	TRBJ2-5	CAIKGRGETQYF	TGTGCCATCAAGGGGAGGGGAGAGACCCAGTACTTC
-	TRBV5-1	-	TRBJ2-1	CASSLAWGDLYNEQFF	TGCGCCAGCAGCTTGGCCTGGGGGGACCTTTACAATGAGCAGTTCTTC
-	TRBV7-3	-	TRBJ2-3	CASSSQPPPDTQYF	TGTGCCAGCAGCTCCCAACCTCCCCCAGATACGCAGTATTTT
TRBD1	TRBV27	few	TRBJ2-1	CASSSYGTGGYNEQFF	TGTGCCAGCAGTTCGTATGGGACAGGGGGTTACAATGAGCAGTTCTTC
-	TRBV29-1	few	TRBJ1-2	CSVRFLLNYGYTF	TGCAGCGTTCGATTTCTGCTCAACTATGGCTACACCTTC
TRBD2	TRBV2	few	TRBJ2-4	CASRGLAGANIQYF	TGTGCCAGCAGAGGACTAGCGGGGGCAAACATTCAGTACTTC
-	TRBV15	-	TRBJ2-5	CATSKDRTQETQYF	TGTGCCACCAGCAAAGACAGAACCCAAGAGACCCAGTACTTC
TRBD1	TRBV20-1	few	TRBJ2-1	CSAPSRDRVGRNEQFF	TGCAGTGCCCCGTCCCGGGACAGGGTCGGGCGCAATGAGCAGTTCTTC
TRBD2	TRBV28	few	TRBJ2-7	CASSPHSGGRNYEQYF	TGTGCCAGCAGTCCACATAGCGGGGGGCGAAACTACGAGCAGTACTTC